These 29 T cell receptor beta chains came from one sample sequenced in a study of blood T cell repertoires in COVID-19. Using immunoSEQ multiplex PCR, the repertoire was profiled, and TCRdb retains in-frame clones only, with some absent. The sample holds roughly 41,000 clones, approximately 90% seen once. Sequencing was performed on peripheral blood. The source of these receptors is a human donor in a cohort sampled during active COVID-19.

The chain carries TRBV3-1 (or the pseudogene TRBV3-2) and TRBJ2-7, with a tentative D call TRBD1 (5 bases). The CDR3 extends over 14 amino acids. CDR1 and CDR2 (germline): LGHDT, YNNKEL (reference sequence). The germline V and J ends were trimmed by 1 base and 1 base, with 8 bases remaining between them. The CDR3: CASSQAGQSYEQYF. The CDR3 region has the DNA TGTGCCAGCAGCCAAGCTGGACAATCCTACGAGCAGTACTTC.

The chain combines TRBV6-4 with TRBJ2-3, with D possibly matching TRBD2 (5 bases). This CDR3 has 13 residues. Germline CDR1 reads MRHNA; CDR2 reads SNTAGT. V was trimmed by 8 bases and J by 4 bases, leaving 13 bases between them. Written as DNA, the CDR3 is TGTGCCAGCGGGAAGGGAGCGTCAGATACGCAGTATTTT. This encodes CASGKGASDTQYF.

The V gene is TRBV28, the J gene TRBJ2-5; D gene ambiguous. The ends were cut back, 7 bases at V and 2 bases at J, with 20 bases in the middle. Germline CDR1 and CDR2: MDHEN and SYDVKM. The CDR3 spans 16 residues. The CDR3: CASTPSPRLHQETQYF. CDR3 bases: TGTGCCAGCACCCCGTCGCCCAGGCTCCATCAAGAGACCCAGTACTTC.

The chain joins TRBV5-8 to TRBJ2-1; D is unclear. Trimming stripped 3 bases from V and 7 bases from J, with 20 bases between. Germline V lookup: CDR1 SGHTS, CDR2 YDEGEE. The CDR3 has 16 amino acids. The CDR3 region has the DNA TGTGCCAGCAGCTCCGAAAGGAGTGCCCTTCGGAATGAGCAGTTCTTC. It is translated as CASSSERSALRNEQFF. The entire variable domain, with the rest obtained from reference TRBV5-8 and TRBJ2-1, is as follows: EAGVTQSPTHLIKTRGQQATLRCSPISGHTSVYWYQQALGLGLQFLLWYDEGEERNRGNFPPRFSGRQFPNYSSELNVNALELEDSALYLCASSSERSALRNEQFFGPGTRLTVL.

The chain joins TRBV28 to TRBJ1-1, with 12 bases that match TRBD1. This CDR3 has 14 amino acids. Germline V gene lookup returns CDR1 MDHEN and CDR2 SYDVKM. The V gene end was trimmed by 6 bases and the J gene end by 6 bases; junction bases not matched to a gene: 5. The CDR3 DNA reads TGTGCCAGCAGGGGACAGGGGGCGTATTCTGAAGCTTTCTTT. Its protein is CASRGQGAYSEAFF.

CDR3 sequence (DNA): TGCGCCAGCAGCTTGGGTTCGGAGACCCAGTACTTC. Translated, it gives CASSLGSETQYF. V is TRBV5-1 and J is TRBJ2-5; D gene ambiguous. Trimming pared 0 bases from V and 5 bases from J, leaving 5 bases between. Germline CDR1 and CDR2: SGHRS and YFSETQ. The CDR3 extends over 12 amino acids. The whole variable domain, filled in from reference TRBV5-1 and TRBJ2-5, reads KAGVTQTPRYLIKTRGQQVTLSCSPISGHRSVSWYQQTPGQGLQFLFEYFSETQRNKGNFPGRFSGRQFSNSRSEMNVSTLELGDSALYLCASSLGSETQYFGPGTRLLVL.

In DNA form, the CDR3 reads TGTGCCAGCGGGGAGAAAGCCCCGACCACAGATACGCAGTATTTT. Amino acids: CASGEKAPTTDTQYF. The chain recombines TRBV7-9 with TRBJ2-3; weak D call: TRBD2 (5 bases). V lost 8 bases, J lost 2 bases, and 17 bases lay in between. The CDR3 is 15 residues long. Germline V lookup: CDR1 SEHNR, CDR2 FQNEAQ (reference sequence).

The CDR3: CASKWGEGSNQPQHF. The CDR3 DNA reads TGTGCCAGTAAGTGGGGCGAAGGAAGCAATCAGCCCCAGCATTTT. This chain connects TRBV19 to TRBJ1-5; D might be TRBD1 (5 bases). Germline V CDR1 and CDR2: LNHDA, SQIVND (reference sequence). The CDR3 contains 15 residues. The V end was cut by 7 bases, the J end by 1 base, with 14 bases between.

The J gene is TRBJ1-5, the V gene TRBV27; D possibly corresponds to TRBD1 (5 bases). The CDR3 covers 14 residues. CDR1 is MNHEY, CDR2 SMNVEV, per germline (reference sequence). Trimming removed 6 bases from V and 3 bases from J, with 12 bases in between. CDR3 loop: CASRPRQPNQPQHF. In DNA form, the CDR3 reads TGTGCCAGCAGGCCCCGACAGCCCAATCAGCCCCAGCATTTT.

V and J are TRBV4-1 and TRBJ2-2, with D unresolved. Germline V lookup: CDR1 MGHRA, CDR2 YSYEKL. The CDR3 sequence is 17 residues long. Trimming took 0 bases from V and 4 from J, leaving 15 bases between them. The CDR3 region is CASSQEVRFIPTGELFF. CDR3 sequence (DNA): TGCGCCAGCAGCCAAGAAGTGCGCTTTATCCCCACCGGGGAGCTGTTTTTT.

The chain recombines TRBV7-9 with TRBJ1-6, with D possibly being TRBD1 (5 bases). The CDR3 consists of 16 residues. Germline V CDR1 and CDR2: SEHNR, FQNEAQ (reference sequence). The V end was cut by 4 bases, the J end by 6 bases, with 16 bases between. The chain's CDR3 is CASSSVFQGGNSPLHF. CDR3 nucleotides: TGTGCCAGCAGCTCTGTTTTCCAGGGAGGTAATTCACCCCTCCACTTT.

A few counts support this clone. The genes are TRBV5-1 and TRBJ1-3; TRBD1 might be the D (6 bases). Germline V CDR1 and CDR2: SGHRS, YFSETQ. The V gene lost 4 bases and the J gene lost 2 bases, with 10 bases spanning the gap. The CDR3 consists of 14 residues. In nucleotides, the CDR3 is TGCGCCAGCAGCCTGGCAGGGGCTGGAAACACCATATATTTT. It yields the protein CASSLAGAGNTIYF.

The CDR3 DNA follows: TGTGCCACCTCAGGGGCCTTCAATCAGCCCCAGCATTTT. Translated, it gives CATSGAFNQPQHF. The chain uses TRBV2 and TRBJ1-5; a weak D match, TRBD1 (6 bases). The V end lost 10 bases, the J end lost 3 bases, and 13 bases lay between the germline ends. Germline-derived CDR1 and CDR2 are SNHLY and FYNNEI. The CDR3 is 13 amino acids.

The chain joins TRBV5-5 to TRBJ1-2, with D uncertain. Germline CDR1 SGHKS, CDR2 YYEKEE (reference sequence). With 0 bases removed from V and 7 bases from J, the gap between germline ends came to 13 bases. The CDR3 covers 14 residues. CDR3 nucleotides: TGTGCCAGCAGCTTGGAGTGGAATTCGGGTGGCTACACCTTC. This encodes CASSLEWNSGGYTF. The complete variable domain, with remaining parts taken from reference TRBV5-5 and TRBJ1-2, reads DAGVTQSPTHLIKTRGQQVTLRCSPISGHKSVSWYQQVLGQGPQFIFQYYEKEERGRGNFPDRFSARQFPNYSSELNVNALLLGDSALYLCASSLEWNSGGYTFGSGTRLTVV.

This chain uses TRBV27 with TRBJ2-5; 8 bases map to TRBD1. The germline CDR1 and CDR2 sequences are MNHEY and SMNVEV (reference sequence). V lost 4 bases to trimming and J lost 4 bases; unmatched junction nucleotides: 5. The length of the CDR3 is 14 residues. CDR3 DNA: TGTGCCAGCAGTTCCAGGGGGCGTCGAGAGACCCAGTACTTC. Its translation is CASSSRGRRETQYF.

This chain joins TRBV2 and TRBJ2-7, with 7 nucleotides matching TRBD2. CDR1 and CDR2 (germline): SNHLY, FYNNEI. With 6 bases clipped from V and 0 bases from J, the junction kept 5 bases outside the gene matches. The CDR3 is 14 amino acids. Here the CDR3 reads CASSWERDSYEQYF. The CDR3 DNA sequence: TGTGCCAGCAGCTGGGAGCGGGACTCCTACGAGCAGTACTTC.

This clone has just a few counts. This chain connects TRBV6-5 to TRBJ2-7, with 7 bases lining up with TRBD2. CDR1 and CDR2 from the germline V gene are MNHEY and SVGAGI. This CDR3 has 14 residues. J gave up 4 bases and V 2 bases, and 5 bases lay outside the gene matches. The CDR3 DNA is TGTGCCAGCAGTTACGGGGAGCGGGGATACGAGCAGTACTTC. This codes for CASSYGERGYEQYF.

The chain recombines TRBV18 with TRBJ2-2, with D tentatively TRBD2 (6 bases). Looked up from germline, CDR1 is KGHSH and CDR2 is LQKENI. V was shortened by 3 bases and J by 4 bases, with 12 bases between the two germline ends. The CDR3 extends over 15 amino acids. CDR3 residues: CASSPPTRSTGELFF. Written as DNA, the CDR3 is TGTGCCAGCTCACCGCCGACTAGGTCCACCGGGGAGCTGTTTTTT.

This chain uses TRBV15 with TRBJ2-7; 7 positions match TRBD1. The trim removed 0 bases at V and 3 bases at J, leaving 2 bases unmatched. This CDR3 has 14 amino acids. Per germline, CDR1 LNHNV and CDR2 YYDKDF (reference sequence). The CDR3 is CATSRDWDSYEQYF. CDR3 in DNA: TGTGCCACCAGCAGAGATTGGGACAGCTACGAGCAGTACTTC.

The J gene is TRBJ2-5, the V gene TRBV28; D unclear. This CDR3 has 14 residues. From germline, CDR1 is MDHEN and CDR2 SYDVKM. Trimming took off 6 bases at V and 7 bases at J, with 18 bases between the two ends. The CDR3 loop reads CASSRPDGSWTQYF. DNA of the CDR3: TGTGCCAGCAGCCGACCCGACGGGTCGTGGACCCAGTACTTC.

CDR3 DNA sequence: TGTGCCAGCAGCTCGACCCGGGACAGGGGAAGTGGCTACACCTTC. Its translation is CASSSTRDRGSGYTF. The chain joins TRBV7-9 to TRBJ1-2, with TRBD1 identical over 10 bases. After removal of 4 bases from V and 7 bases from J, the junction contained 9 bases not matched to a gene. The CDR3 extends over 15 amino acids. The V gene's germline CDR1 is SEHNR and CDR2 FQNEAQ (reference sequence).

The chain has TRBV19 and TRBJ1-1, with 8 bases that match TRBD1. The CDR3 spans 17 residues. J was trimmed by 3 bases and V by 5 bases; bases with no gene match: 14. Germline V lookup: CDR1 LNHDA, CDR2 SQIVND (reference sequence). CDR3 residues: CASSHPGTGQGYTEAFF. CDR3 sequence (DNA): TGTGCCAGTAGTCACCCGGGGACAGGTCAGGGGTACACTGAAGCTTTCTTT.

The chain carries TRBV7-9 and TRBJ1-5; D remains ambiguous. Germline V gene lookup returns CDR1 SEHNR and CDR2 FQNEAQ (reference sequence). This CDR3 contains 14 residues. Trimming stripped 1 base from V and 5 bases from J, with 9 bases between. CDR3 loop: CASSLVGRDQPQHF. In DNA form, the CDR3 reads TGTGCCAGCAGCTTAGTAGGCCGGGATCAGCCCCAGCATTTT.

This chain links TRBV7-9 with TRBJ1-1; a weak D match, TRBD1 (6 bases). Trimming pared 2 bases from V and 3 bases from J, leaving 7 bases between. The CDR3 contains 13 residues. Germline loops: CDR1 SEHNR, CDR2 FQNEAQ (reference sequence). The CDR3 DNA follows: TGTGCCAGCAGCTTAAACAGGGACACTGAAGCTTTCTTT. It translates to CASSLNRDTEAFF.

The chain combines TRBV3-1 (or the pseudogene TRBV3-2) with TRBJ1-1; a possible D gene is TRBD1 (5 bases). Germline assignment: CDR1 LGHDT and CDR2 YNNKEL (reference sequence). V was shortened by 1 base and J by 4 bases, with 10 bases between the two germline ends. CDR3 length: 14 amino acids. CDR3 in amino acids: CASSQVSGGTEAFF. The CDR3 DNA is TGTGCCAGCAGCCAAGTATCGGGGGGCACTGAAGCTTTCTTT.

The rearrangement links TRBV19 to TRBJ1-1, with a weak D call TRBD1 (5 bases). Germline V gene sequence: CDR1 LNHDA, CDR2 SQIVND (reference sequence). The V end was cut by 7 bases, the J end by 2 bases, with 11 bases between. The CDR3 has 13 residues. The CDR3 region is CASTPTVNTEAFF. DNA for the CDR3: TGTGCCAGTACCCCGACAGTCAACACTGAAGCTTTCTTT.

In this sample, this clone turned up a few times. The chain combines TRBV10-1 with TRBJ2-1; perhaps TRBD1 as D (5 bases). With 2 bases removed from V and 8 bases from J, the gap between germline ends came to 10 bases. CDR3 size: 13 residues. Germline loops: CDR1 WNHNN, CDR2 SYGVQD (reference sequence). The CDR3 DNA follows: TGCGCCAGCAGTGAGGATAGGGGCGATGAGCAGTTCTTC. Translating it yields CASSEDRGDEQFF.

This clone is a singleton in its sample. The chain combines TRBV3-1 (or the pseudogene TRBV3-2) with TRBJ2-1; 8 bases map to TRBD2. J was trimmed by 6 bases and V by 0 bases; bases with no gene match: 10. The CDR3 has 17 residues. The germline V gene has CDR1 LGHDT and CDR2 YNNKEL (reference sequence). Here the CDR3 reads CASSQDLLREGRNEQFF. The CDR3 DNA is TGTGCCAGCAGCCAAGATCTCTTACGGGAGGGCCGCAATGAGCAGTTCTTC.

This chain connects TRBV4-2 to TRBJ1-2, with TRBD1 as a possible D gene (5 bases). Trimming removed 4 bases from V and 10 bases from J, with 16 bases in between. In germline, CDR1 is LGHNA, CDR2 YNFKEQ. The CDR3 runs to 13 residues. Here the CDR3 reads CASSRLQVDDYTF. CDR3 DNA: TGTGCCAGCAGCCGTTTACAGGTGGATGACTACACCTTC.